This section outlines one TCR beta chain sequence together with its context. The data derive from a study of blood T cell repertoires in COVID-19. From germline, CDR1 is SGDLS and CDR2 YYNGEE. This CDR3 is 15 amino acids long. V gave up 6 bases and J gave up 5 bases, with 20 bases separating them. Original handling: Amplifying reference gene primers gave estimates of nucleated cell counts. TCRdb's table, derived via immunoSEQ multiplex PCR, lists solely in-frame clones and lacks some. The V and J calls and clone size are taken from that table; D and trimming were inferred from the DNA. The profile shows about 320,000 clones, roughly 90% of them singletons.

This sequence joins TRBV9 and TRBJ2-5, with a tentative D call TRBD2 (5 bases). Specimen: peripheral blood. The receptor's source is a man between 18 and 29 years old who had recovered from COVID-19. Here the CDR3 DNA reads TGTGCCAGCAATATAGTGGGAGAACCGGGGGAGACCCAGTACTTC. It codes for CASNIVGEPGETQYF.